This T cell receptor (beta chain) comes out of a study of T cells in Graves' hyperthyroidism and ophthalmopathy. General observations from the study: A model of 13 V-J pairs discriminated ophthalmopathy from stable hyperthyroidism.

In the case of this clonotype: The antigen is not known.

The CDR3 extends over 13 amino acids. The V gene lost 5 bases and the J gene lost 10 bases, with 15 bases spanning the gap. Fresh peripheral blood, approximately 10 ml, was the source of the PBMCs. Template material for amplifying TCR beta CDR3 regions consisted of RNA transcripts. TCR CDR3 underwent first-round RT-PCR with the HTBI primer set. TCRdb called the multiplex PCR reads again in MiXCR, with one record for every CDR3 protein. The sample includes about 370,000 distinct CDR3 sequences, roughly 15% of them seen just once. The specimen was blood. This clonotype was sampled from a woman aged 55-70 years with Graves' ophthalmopathy. The chain carries TRBV12-3 or TRBV12-4 and TRBJ2-4; no clear D gene. CDR3 nucleotide sequence: TGTGCCAGCAGTGCGGCGGACCCAGTGATTCAGTACTTC. Translation gives CASSAADPVIQYF.